The 5 T cell receptor beta chains listed next were all sequenced from one sample in a study of a mutant IDH1 vaccine in newly diagnosed glioma. Here immunoSEQ multiplex PCR was the method, and the copy in TCRdb shows in-frame clones only, minus some. Of some 42,000 clones listed, under 80% were seen once; the top ten hold roughly 4.8%. Time point noted: week 23, last vaccination. Doses of 300 ug of mutant IDH1 20-mer peptide were given with topical imiquimod. Their recognized antigens are unknown. The sample in question was PBMCs, obtained from a glioma patient whose treatment included an IDH1 peptide vaccine. Receptor source: a man aged 45-60 years with glioma.

This clone came up once. V is TRBV6-6 and J is TRBJ1-2, with TRBD1 identical over 8 bases. Germline values: CDR1 MNHNY, CDR2 SVGAGI (reference sequence). This CDR3 spans 14 amino acids. V shed 6 bases and J 4 bases; nucleotides not matched to a gene: 7. CDR3 sequence reads: CASSQDRAGYGYTF. In nucleotides, the CDR3 is TGTGCCAGCAGCCAGGACAGGGCTGGCTATGGCTACACCTTC.

The chain recombines TRBV5-4 with TRBJ1-2; TRBD1 might be the D (6 bases). The CDR3 loop spans 15 amino acids. CDR1 SGHNT and CDR2 YYREEE come from the germline V gene (reference sequence). V was clipped by 0 bases and J by 5 bases, with 14 bases between them. DNA for the CDR3: TGTGCCAGCAGCTTGGCGGGGGGCGGGAGTTATGGCTACACCTTC. Its translation is CASSLAGGGSYGYTF.

The rearrangement links TRBV7-6 to TRBJ1-2; D is unresolved. V was trimmed by 8 bases and J by 6 bases, leaving 22 bases between them. The CDR3 runs to 15 residues. Germline V gene data show CDR1 as SGHVS and CDR2 as FNYEAQ. The DNA for the CDR3 is TGTGCCAGCTCATGGGGTTCCAGAACCTCCCATGGCTACACCTTC. This translates into CASSWGSRTSHGYTF.

The J gene is TRBJ2-7, the V gene TRBV29-1, with 11 bases fitting TRBD1. With 7 bases clipped from V and 3 bases from J, the junction kept 5 bases outside the gene matches. The CDR3 sequence is 13 residues long. The V gene's germline CDR1 is SQVTM and CDR2 ANQGSEA. As DNA, the CDR3 is TGCAGCGCCGGACAGGGGGCAGACTACGAGCAGTACTTC. This gives the protein CSAGQGADYEQYF.

The chain joins TRBV13 to TRBJ2-7, with 7 nucleotides matching TRBD2. In germline, CDR1 is PRHDT, CDR2 FYEKMQ (reference sequence). J gave up 0 bases and V 0 bases, and 2 bases lay outside the gene matches. CDR3 length equals 15 residues. CDR3 loop: CASSLGGEGSYEQYV. CDR3 coding DNA: TGTGCCAGCAGCTTAGGCGGGGAGGGCTCCTACGAGCAGTACGTC.